These T cell receptor beta chains were read from a single sample in a study of T cells in Graves' hyperthyroidism and ophthalmopathy. Via MiXCR, TCRdb re-called the multiplex PCR reads, giving one row per CDR3 protein. The table records approximately 430,000 distinct CDR3 sequences, approximately 14% of them present only once. Source material: blood. These TCRs come from a woman under 30 with Graves' hyperthyroidism. The CDR3 runs from the conserved cysteine through the conserved F or W. A D gene is named only where the DNA matches it firmly. Not every row has a clone size; where given, it reads once, few, many or a size class.

cdr3_nt: TGTGCCAGCAGTTTCGCCGGGGGGGCGCCTAACACTGAAGCTTTCTTT; cdr3_aa: CASSFAGGAPNTEAFF; clone_size: many; v_call: TRBV7-2; d_call: -; j_call: TRBJ1-1
cdr3_nt: TGTGCCAGCAGCCCCCGACTAGCGGGGGTTTACAATGAGCAGTTCTTC; cdr3_aa: CASSPRLAGVYNEQFF; clone_size: -; v_call: TRBV7-2; d_call: TRBD2; j_call: TRBJ2-1
cdr3_nt: TGTGCCAGCAGCTCGACAGTCTATGGCTACACCTTC; cdr3_aa: CASSSTVYGYTF; clone_size: many; v_call: TRBV28; d_call: -; j_call: TRBJ1-2
cdr3_nt: TGCAGCGCCTCATCGACAGGGGGAGAAGCTTTCTTT; cdr3_aa: CSASSTGGEAFF; clone_size: many; v_call: TRBV29-1; d_call: TRBD1; j_call: TRBJ1-1
cdr3_nt: TGCAGCGTTGAACCCCTGGGTGCAGGGGGAGGCTACACCTTC; cdr3_aa: CSVEPLGAGGGYTF; clone_size: few; v_call: TRBV29-1; d_call: TRBD1; j_call: TRBJ1-2
cdr3_nt: TGTGCCAGCAGTGCCGGGGCGAGAGGCTACACCTTC; cdr3_aa: CASSAGARGYTF; clone_size: many; v_call: TRBV28; d_call: -; j_call: TRBJ1-2
cdr3_nt: TGCAGTGCTAGTCCGCTAGCGGGAAGCACAGATACGCAGTATTTT; cdr3_aa: CSASPLAGSTDTQYF; clone_size: few; v_call: TRBV20-1; d_call: TRBD2; j_call: TRBJ2-3
cdr3_nt: TGCAGTGCTGTTCGACAGGGTGAGGCAGAGACCCAGTACTTC; cdr3_aa: CSAVRQGEAETQYF; clone_size: many; v_call: TRBV20-1; d_call: TRBD1; j_call: TRBJ2-5
cdr3_nt: TGTGCCAGCAGCTCCGGGACAGTCGGCAATGAGCAGTTCTTC; cdr3_aa: CASSSGTVGNEQFF; clone_size: -; v_call: TRBV7-6; d_call: TRBD1; j_call: TRBJ2-1
cdr3_nt: TGTGCCAGCAGCCGGGGAGGGTTTGCAACTAATGAAAAACTGTTTTTT; cdr3_aa: CASSRGGFATNEKLFF; clone_size: -; v_call: TRBV4-2; d_call: -; j_call: TRBJ1-4
cdr3_nt: TGTGCCAGCAGTCTGGGGGCAGTCGGGTCTGAAAAACTGTTTTTT; cdr3_aa: CASSLGAVGSEKLFF; clone_size: -; v_call: TRBV28; d_call: -; j_call: TRBJ1-4
cdr3_nt: TGTGCCAGCAGTGAAATGCCAGGCCGCCATAGCAATCAGCCCCAGCATTTT; cdr3_aa: CASSEMPGRHSNQPQHF; clone_size: few; v_call: TRBV2; d_call: -; j_call: TRBJ1-5
cdr3_nt: TGTGCCAGCAGTTTTGGCGGGCCCCACAATGAGCAGTTCTTC; cdr3_aa: CASSFGGPHNEQFF; clone_size: many; v_call: TRBV12-3/TRBV12-4; d_call: -; j_call: TRBJ2-1
cdr3_nt: TGTGCCAGCAGAGCGCCTCGACAGTCCTGGGAGACCCAGTACTTC; cdr3_aa: CASRAPRQSWETQYF; clone_size: many; v_call: TRBV12-3/TRBV12-4; d_call: -; j_call: TRBJ2-5
cdr3_nt: TGTGCCAGCCTGATGGTGGGTCAGGGGGAGCTGTTTTTT; cdr3_aa: CASLMVGQGELFF; clone_size: few; v_call: TRBV2; d_call: -; j_call: TRBJ2-2
cdr3_nt: TGTGCCAGCAGCTTAGGGGTCGCGAGCGGAGGAAAACTGTTTTTT; cdr3_aa: CASSLGVASGGKLFF; clone_size: -; v_call: TRBV7-2; d_call: -; j_call: TRBJ1-4
cdr3_nt: TGTGCCAGCAGTTTGACCGGGACTAGCCTCAATGAGCAGTTCTTC; cdr3_aa: CASSLTGTSLNEQFF; clone_size: -; v_call: TRBV6-2/TRBV6-3; d_call: TRBD2; j_call: TRBJ2-1
cdr3_nt: TGTGCCAGCAGCCTAGAGGGGGGGGCGGATGATGAGCAGTTCTTC; cdr3_aa: CASSLEGGADDEQFF; clone_size: -; v_call: TRBV12-3/TRBV12-4; d_call: -; j_call: TRBJ2-1
cdr3_nt: TGCAGTGCTAGGGCTCCCTCCGGTCGCTACGAGCAGTACTTC; cdr3_aa: CSARAPSGRYEQYF; clone_size: many; v_call: TRBV20-1; d_call: -; j_call: TRBJ2-7
cdr3_nt: TGTGCCAGCGTAGCGGGAGTACAGACCGGGGAGCTGTTTTTT; cdr3_aa: CASVAGVQTGELFF; clone_size: -; v_call: TRBV28; d_call: TRBD2; j_call: TRBJ2-2
cdr3_nt: TGTGCCAGCAGTTTAATCAGGGGCCCCTACGAGCAGTACTTC; cdr3_aa: CASSLIRGPYEQYF; clone_size: many; v_call: TRBV11-2; d_call: -; j_call: TRBJ2-7
cdr3_nt: TGCAGTGCCCAACCGGCCAGGAGAAACACCGGGGAGCTGTTTTTT; cdr3_aa: CSAQPARRNTGELFF; clone_size: many; v_call: TRBV20-1; d_call: -; j_call: TRBJ2-2
cdr3_nt: TGCGCCAGCAGCCAAGAAGCGTCCTCTGGGGCCAACGTCCTGACTTTC; cdr3_aa: CASSQEASSGANVLTF; clone_size: many; v_call: TRBV4-3; d_call: -; j_call: TRBJ2-6
cdr3_nt: TGTGCCAGCAGTGAAATCGGACACGGAGCCTACGAGCAGTACTTC; cdr3_aa: CASSEIGHGAYEQYF; clone_size: many; v_call: TRBV6-1; d_call: -; j_call: TRBJ2-7
cdr3_nt: TGTGCCAGCAGCTTAGGCTTGGGGCAGGGGACCCACGAGCAGTACTTC; cdr3_aa: CASSLGLGQGTHEQYF; clone_size: many; v_call: TRBV13; d_call: -; j_call: TRBJ2-7
cdr3_nt: TGCAGCGTAGTAATGGACAGGGGCTACGAGCAGTACTTC; cdr3_aa: CSVVMDRGYEQYF; clone_size: many; v_call: TRBV29-1; d_call: TRBD1; j_call: TRBJ2-7
cdr3_nt: TGCAGTGCAGGACGGACCTACGAGCAGTACTTC; cdr3_aa: CSAGRTYEQYF; clone_size: few; v_call: TRBV20-1; d_call: -; j_call: TRBJ2-7
cdr3_nt: TGCGCCAGCAGCTTGGGAGCGGGAGGGCAGTCACCCCTCCACTTT; cdr3_aa: CASSLGAGGQSPLHF; clone_size: -; v_call: TRBV5-1; d_call: -; j_call: TRBJ1-6
cdr3_nt: TGTGCCAGCAGCTTACCCTCCTTTGGGGGACAGAGCTCCTACGAGCAGTACTTC; cdr3_aa: CASSLPSFGGQSSYEQYF; clone_size: many; v_call: TRBV7-2; d_call: TRBD1; j_call: TRBJ2-7
cdr3_nt: TGTGCCAGCAGTTACTCGGACCCGGGACTAGCTTCCTTTAGTTACGAGCAGTACTTC; cdr3_aa: CASSYSDPGLASFSYEQYF; clone_size: many; v_call: TRBV6-5; d_call: TRBD2; j_call: TRBJ2-7
cdr3_nt: TGCGCCAGCAGTGATACGGGCACTGAAGCTTTCTTT; cdr3_aa: CASSDTGTEAFF; clone_size: -; v_call: TRBV10-1; d_call: -; j_call: TRBJ1-1
cdr3_nt: TGTGCCAGCAGCGAAACAGGGGACTATCAGCCCCAGCATTTT; cdr3_aa: CASSETGDYQPQHF; clone_size: -; v_call: TRBV9; d_call: TRBD1; j_call: TRBJ1-5
cdr3_nt: TGTGCCAGCAGTTTATATGGCAGGATAACTAACTATGGCTACACCTTC; cdr3_aa: CASSLYGRITNYGYTF; clone_size: -; v_call: TRBV12-3/TRBV12-4; d_call: -; j_call: TRBJ1-2
cdr3_nt: TGTGCCAGCAGTGAAGGACTCGATACGCAGTATTTT; cdr3_aa: CASSEGLDTQYF; clone_size: many; v_call: TRBV2; d_call: -; j_call: TRBJ2-3
cdr3_nt: TGTGCCAGCAGCTTAAACCCTTTCGGGAGGAATGAGCAGTTCTTC; cdr3_aa: CASSLNPFGRNEQFF; clone_size: -; v_call: TRBV7-3; d_call: TRBD2; j_call: TRBJ2-1
cdr3_nt: TGTGCCACCTGGGCGGGGAGGGTAGCCTACGAGCAGTACTTC; cdr3_aa: CATWAGRVAYEQYF; clone_size: many; v_call: TRBV24-1; d_call: TRBD2; j_call: TRBJ2-7
cdr3_nt: TGTGCCAGCAGCCCCCGGACGGGATCTGGAAACACCATATATTTT; cdr3_aa: CASSPRTGSGNTIYF; clone_size: many; v_call: TRBV7-2; d_call: -; j_call: TRBJ1-3
cdr3_nt: TGTGCCAGCAGCCGACCCAGCGGAAGTGAGCAGTTCTTC; cdr3_aa: CASSRPSGSEQFF; clone_size: many; v_call: TRBV11-3; d_call: -; j_call: TRBJ2-1
cdr3_nt: TGTGCCAGCAGTCCCACCCCATCAGGGAACTATGGCTACACCTTC; cdr3_aa: CASSPTPSGNYGYTF; clone_size: many; v_call: TRBV12-3/TRBV12-4; d_call: -; j_call: TRBJ1-2
cdr3_nt: TGTGCCAGCAGCTTAAGGGGACAGGGTTTAGGGGAGCAGTTCTTC; cdr3_aa: CASSLRGQGLGEQFF; clone_size: many; v_call: TRBV7-3; d_call: TRBD1; j_call: TRBJ2-1
cdr3_nt: TGTGCCAGCATAACCGGGACAGGGGGTTCTGGCTACACCTTC; cdr3_aa: CASITGTGGSGYTF; clone_size: -; v_call: TRBV19; d_call: TRBD1; j_call: TRBJ1-2
cdr3_nt: TGTGCCAGCAGTTTTTTCGGGCTGAACACCGGGGAGCTGTTTTTT; cdr3_aa: CASSFFGLNTGELFF; clone_size: -; v_call: TRBV28; d_call: -; j_call: TRBJ2-2
cdr3_nt: TGTGCCATCAGTGGCCGGGAGAACACTGAAGCTTTCTTT; cdr3_aa: CAISGRENTEAFF; clone_size: -; v_call: TRBV10-3; d_call: -; j_call: TRBJ1-1
cdr3_nt: TGCAGTGCTTCTAGACTAGCGGGGGGAGCCTACAATGAGCAGTTCTTC; cdr3_aa: CSASRLAGGAYNEQFF; clone_size: many; v_call: TRBV20-1; d_call: TRBD2; j_call: TRBJ2-1
cdr3_nt: TGCAGTGCTCCCAGGGCGAACACTGAAGCTTTCTTT; cdr3_aa: CSAPRANTEAFF; clone_size: few; v_call: TRBV20-1; d_call: -; j_call: TRBJ1-1
cdr3_nt: TGTGCCAGCAGGGACATCGTAAGCACCGGGGAGCTGTTTTTT; cdr3_aa: CASRDIVSTGELFF; clone_size: few; v_call: TRBV2; d_call: -; j_call: TRBJ2-2
cdr3_nt: TGTGCCACCAGTGATCCCACCTTACTAGGCGGTACGCAGTATTTT; cdr3_aa: CATSDPTLLGGTQYF; clone_size: many; v_call: TRBV24-1; d_call: -; j_call: TRBJ2-3
cdr3_nt: TGTGCCAGCAAGAGCAAGATCTGGGTTTTCTGGAGGGGAGAGAACACTGAAGCTTTCTTT; cdr3_aa: CASKSKIWVFWRGENTEAFF; clone_size: many; v_call: TRBV28; d_call: -; j_call: TRBJ1-1
cdr3_nt: TGTGCCAGCAGCCGAATAGCGGTTGCAGATACGCAGTATTTT; cdr3_aa: CASSRIAVADTQYF; clone_size: many; v_call: TRBV11-2; d_call: -; j_call: TRBJ2-3
cdr3_nt: TGCAGTGCTAGGGGGAAGCGGGAGGGCCGTGTCGGGGAGCTGTTTTTT; cdr3_aa: CSARGKREGRVGELFF; clone_size: -; v_call: TRBV20-1; d_call: TRBD2; j_call: TRBJ2-2
cdr3_nt: TGTGCCAGCAGCCACCCCAGCGGGGATGGCTACACCTTC; cdr3_aa: CASSHPSGDGYTF; clone_size: -; v_call: TRBV4-2; d_call: -; j_call: TRBJ1-2
cdr3_nt: TGTGCCAGCAGCTTTATCGGGGGCGGGGGCGGCCTAGCTGTTGAGCAGTTCTTC; cdr3_aa: CASSFIGGGGGLAVEQFF; clone_size: -; v_call: TRBV11-2; d_call: -; j_call: TRBJ2-1
cdr3_nt: TGTGCCAGCAGCCAACCCCGGGGGGGCCAAGAGACCCAGTACTTC; cdr3_aa: CASSQPRGGQETQYF; clone_size: many; v_call: TRBV3-1; d_call: TRBD2; j_call: TRBJ2-5
cdr3_nt: TGTGCCAGCACGCCGGGGAAGAAGTATGGCTACACCTTC; cdr3_aa: CASTPGKKYGYTF; clone_size: few; v_call: TRBV6-1; d_call: -; j_call: TRBJ1-2
cdr3_nt: TGTGCCAGCAGTTTACATCTAGAGTCCTACGAGCAGTACTTC; cdr3_aa: CASSLHLESYEQYF; clone_size: many; v_call: TRBV27; d_call: -; j_call: TRBJ2-7
cdr3_nt: TGTGCCAGCAGTTTCCGGGGAAGCGAGACCCAGTACTTC; cdr3_aa: CASSFRGSETQYF; clone_size: few; v_call: TRBV28; d_call: -; j_call: TRBJ2-5
cdr3_nt: TGTGCCAGCAGCGTAGGGGGCCGAACCAATCAGCCCCAGCATTTT; cdr3_aa: CASSVGGRTNQPQHF; clone_size: -; v_call: TRBV9; d_call: -; j_call: TRBJ1-5
cdr3_nt: TGCAGTGCTAGAGATTTTCGCGGAGCCTACAATGAGCAGTTCTTC; cdr3_aa: CSARDFRGAYNEQFF; clone_size: many; v_call: TRBV20-1; d_call: -; j_call: TRBJ2-1
cdr3_nt: TGTGCCAGCAGCTTTTTAAGACAGGGTGGAACCGGGGAGCTGTTTTTT; cdr3_aa: CASSFLRQGGTGELFF; clone_size: many; v_call: TRBV7-9; d_call: TRBD1; j_call: TRBJ2-2